Presented here are 14 T cell receptor beta chains from one specimen sequenced in a study of neurological immune-mediated disorders. TCRdb analysed the 5' RACE reads with MiXCR anew, one entry per CDR3 protein. The sample records under 70,000 distinct CDR3 sequences, around 5% being singletons. What was sequenced was PBMCs. The receptors originated from a woman in her twenties or thirties with multiple sclerosis.

At least ten counts were recorded for this clonotype. This chain joins TRBV20-1 and TRBJ1-2, with 9 bases identical to TRBD1. V lost 6 bases and J lost 8; bases outside the gene matches: 10. This CDR3 contains 13 residues. Germline CDR1 and CDR2: DFQATT and SNEGSKA (reference sequence). For the CDR3, the DNA is TGCAGTGCCCCGACAGGGGGACGGGGCGGCTACACCTTC. The encoded protein is CSAPTGGRGGYTF.

With regard to this clonotype: A much more abundant neighbour one base away suggests this may be a read error. The chain carries TRBV5-1 and TRBJ1-1; D call uncertain. The germline V gene has CDR1 SGHRS and CDR2 YFSETQ. CDR3 length: 13 residues. The CDR3 spells CTSSFSRDTEAFF. Written as DNA, the CDR3 is TGCACCAGCAGCTTCAGTCGGGACACTGAAGCTTTCTTT.

This clonotype has only a few counts. DNA of the CDR3: TGTGCCAGCAGCGCCCCCCAGGCGGGGAGAGATACGCAGTATTTT. Translated: CASSAPQAGRDTQYF. The V and J genes are TRBV9 and TRBJ2-3; a possible D gene is TRBD2 (6 bases). Germline V gives CDR1 SGDLS, CDR2 YYNGEE. Trimming pared 3 bases from V and 5 bases from J, leaving 16 bases between. This CDR3 contains 15 residues.

This clonotype was seen repeatedly, ten times or more. The V gene is TRBV5-1, the J gene TRBJ1-1, with D maybe TRBD1 (5 bases). The CDR3 consists of 13 residues. Germline V gene data show CDR1 as SGHRS and CDR2 as YFSETQ. Trimming pared 4 bases from V and 8 bases from J, leaving 15 bases between. CDR3 sequence reads: CASSPSRGEEAFF. The DNA for the CDR3 is TGCGCCAGCAGCCCCTCGAGGGGCGAAGAAGCTTTCTTT.

Only a few counts were recorded for this clonotype. This chain uses TRBV5-1 with TRBJ2-7; D gene ambiguous. Germline CDR1 SGHRS, CDR2 YFSETQ. Trimming left V 2 bases short and J 3 bases short, with 15 bases between. The CDR3 is 15 residues long. The CDR3 region has the DNA TGCGCCAGCAGCTTCGGGTCCAATAGGGTCTACGAGCAGTACTTC. The encoded protein is CASSFGSNRVYEQYF.

This clonotype was seen ten or more times. The V call is TRBV5-1, the J call TRBJ2-5; 10 bases line up with TRBD2. This CDR3 contains 15 residues. CDR1 and CDR2 (germline): SGHRS, YFSETQ. V was clipped by 4 bases and J by 2 bases; unmatched bases: 5. The CDR3 DNA follows: TGCGCCAGCAGCATCGGGACTAGCGAACAAGAGACCCAGTACTTC. It is translated as CASSIGTSEQETQYF.

The table lists this clonotype with a few counts. The V call is TRBV5-1, the J call TRBJ2-5; a weak D match, TRBD2 (7 bases). The CDR3 is made up of 16 amino acids. The germline CDR1 and CDR2 sequences are SGHRS and YFSETQ. With 0 bases removed from V and 2 bases from J, the gap between germline ends came to 14 bases. The CDR3: CASSLAGGGGQETQYF. In DNA, the CDR3 is TGCGCCAGCAGCTTGGCAGGAGGGGGGGGACAAGAGACCCAGTACTTC.

This clonotype was picked up many times. The gene calls are TRBV29-1 and TRBJ2-1; weak D call: TRBD1 (6 bases). The CDR3 spans 12 residues. Germline V gene data show CDR1 as SQVTM and CDR2 as ANQGSEA. V lost 3 bases and J 8 bases, leaving 11 bases between the germline ends. The CDR3 DNA reads as TGCAGCGTTGACGCAGGGGTGGATGAGCAGTTCTTC. Its protein is CSVDAGVDEQFF.

This clonotype was observed at least ten times. The chain's CDR3 is CASSQALSGANVLTF. The CDR3 DNA is TGTGCCAGCAGCCAGGCTCTCTCTGGGGCCAACGTCCTGACTTTC. V is TRBV7-2 and J is TRBJ2-6; D uncertain. This CDR3 contains 15 residues. V was trimmed by 5 bases and J by 0 bases, leaving 8 bases between them. Germline V lookup: CDR1 SGHTA, CDR2 FQGNSA.

This clonotype has only a few counts. The chain joins TRBV7-2 to TRBJ1-5; no definite D call. Trimming stripped 2 bases from V and 0 bases from J, with 8 bases between. The CDR3 runs to 15 residues. Germline V gene data show CDR1 as SGHTA and CDR2 as FQGNSA. CDR3 protein: CASSLLLGSNQPQHF. The DNA for the CDR3 is TGTGCCAGCAGCTTACTGTTGGGTAGCAATCAGCCCCAGCATTTT.

This clonotype was detected only a few times. The chain employs TRBV21-1 and TRBJ2-7; the tabulated D call, TRBD1, remains unverified against the DNA. TRBV21-1 is a known pseudogene. This CDR3 contains 16 residues. In nucleotides, the CDR3 is TGTGCCAGCAGCCCTCAACGGGGGACAGAGAACTACGAGCAGTACTTC. Protein: CASSPQRGTENYEQYF.

This clonotype was counted many times. This chain links TRBV20-1 with TRBJ2-1, with D tentatively TRBD1 or TRBD2 (6 bases each). Germline V CDR1 and CDR2: DFQATT, SNEGSKA (reference sequence). V was shortened by 3 bases and J by 13 bases, with 16 bases between the two germline ends. The CDR3 contains 12 residues. Here the CDR3 DNA reads TGCAGTGCTAGCGCCCGGGGGCGACCACAGTTCTTC. Protein product: CSASARGRPQFF.

This clonotype was seen ten or more times. V usage is TRBV5-6 and J usage is TRBJ1-2; maybe TRBD1 (6 bases). V lost 4 bases and J 1 base, leaving 14 bases between the germline ends. The germline gives CDR1 SGHDT, CDR2 YYEEEE. The CDR3 totals 15 residues. The CDR3: CASSALGGINYGYTF. DNA of the CDR3: TGTGCCAGCAGCGCCTTAGGGGGGATTAACTATGGCTACACCTTC.

There are many counts of this clonotype. The gene calls are TRBV5-1 and TRBJ2-2, with TRBD1 matching 8 bases. The V gene end was trimmed by 1 base and the J gene end by 4 bases; junction bases not matched to a gene: 3. The CDR3 is 15 residues long. Germline loops: CDR1 SGHRS, CDR2 YFSETQ. The CDR3 spells CASSLFGQGTGELFF. In DNA form, the CDR3 reads TGCGCCAGCAGCTTGTTCGGACAGGGCACCGGGGAGCTGTTTTTT.